This T cell receptor (beta chain) was recovered during a study of T cell changes during pregnancy in multiple sclerosis. Produced via immunoSEQ multiplex PCR; TCRdb's table is partial and in-frame only. In the table there are over 50,000 clones, just under 90% of which are singletons. Sequences were obtained from peripheral blood from another person, used as feeder cells. The receptor was isolated from a human donor whose cells served as feeder cells for cultures in a pregnancy study.

Written as DNA, the CDR3 is TGCAGCGTTCCCTTACATACTAGCGGAACGTACAATGAGCAGTTCTTC. Translated, it gives CSVPLHTSGTYNEQFF. This rearrangement joins TRBV29-1 to TRBJ2-1; 8 nucleotides align to TRBD2. Germline lookup yields CDR1 SQVTM and CDR2 ANQGSEA. The CDR3 extends over 16 amino acids. V shed 5 bases and J 4 bases; nucleotides not matched to a gene: 13.